This TCR beta chain came from a study of blood T cells in healthy people across ages. Overall study results and limits: PBMCs that were unsorted prevented a conclusive naive versus antigen-experienced comparison. Higher diversity and more naive CD4+ cells were features of long-lived donors, compared to aged donors.

This clonotype was counted only a few times. Its cognate antigen is unknown. A second PCR of roughly 6 to 12 cycles used a sample-barcoded 5' primer and a J-beta primer mix. A tag from a template-switch adaptor with 12 random nucleotides marked each cDNA molecule. Each CDR3 protein is one row after TCRdb ran MiXCR on the 5' RACE reads. The table shows some 730,000 distinct CDR3 sequences, with around a fifth occurring only once. Germline V gene lookup returns CDR1 SGHDN and CDR2 FVKESK. V was clipped by 2 bases and J by 16 bases, with 17 bases between them. CDR3 size: 13 residues. The sequence was collected from a man aged 65 to 85 in good health. This chain uses TRBV14 with TRBJ1-4; tentatively, D is TRBD1 (5 bases). Sequencing input: blood. The CDR3 DNA follows: TGTGCCAGCAGCCAACATCAGGAGACAGTCTCGTTTTTT. Amino acid sequence: CASSQHQETVSFF.